This T cell receptor (beta chain) was identified in a study of tumor-infiltrating lymphocytes in oesophageal squamous cell carcinoma. This clonotype is classed as medium-sized. In TCRdb, the PCR reads were re-called with MiXCR into one record per CDR3 protein. The data hold 9,000 to 13,000 distinct CDR3 sequences, with about 60% observed a single time. Trimming took 4 bases from V and 2 from J; bases not matched to a gene: 2. This CDR3 region has 16 residues. Germline loops: CDR1 SGHAT, CDR2 FQDESV (reference sequence). This chain connects TRBV11-1 to TRBJ2-7; TRBD2 matches at 16 bases. The material sequenced was esophageal tumor tissue. This sequence was found in a male donor with esophageal squamous cell carcinoma. CDR3 loop: CASSSGTSGRAYEQYF. The CDR3 nucleotides are TGTGCCAGCAGCTCTGGGACTAGCGGGAGGGCCTACGAGCAGTACTTC. The complete variable domain, with remaining parts taken from reference TRBV11-1 and TRBJ2-7, reads EAEVAQSPRYKITEKSQAVAFWCDPISGHATLYWYRQILGQGPELLVQFQDESVVDDSQLPKDRFSAERLKGVDSTLKIQPAELGDSAMYLCASSSGTSGRAYEQYFGPGTRLTVT.